This TCR beta chain was documented in a study of T-cell memory formation after mild COVID-19. MiXCR was run by TCRdb on the 5' RACE reads, yielding one entry per CDR3 protein. Of about 340,000 distinct CDR3 sequences in the sample, about 16% were seen once. The CDR3 consists of 15 residues. V lost 5 bases, J lost 7 bases, and 12 bases stayed unmatched. Germline CDR1 SGHTA, CDR2 FQGNSA. This clonotype was picked up a small number of times. The clonotype originates from a man younger than 35 who had mild COVID-19 (a few samples of this study predate the infection). Cell type and time point are not known. What was sequenced was PBMCs or a T cell subset sorted from them (not recorded which). The V gene is TRBV7-2, the J gene TRBJ1-2; 8 positions agree with TRBD1. CDR3 in amino acids: CASSPDRGAGAGYTF. The CDR3 nucleotides read TGTGCCAGCAGCCCCGACAGGGGAGCGGGCGCTGGCTACACCTTC.